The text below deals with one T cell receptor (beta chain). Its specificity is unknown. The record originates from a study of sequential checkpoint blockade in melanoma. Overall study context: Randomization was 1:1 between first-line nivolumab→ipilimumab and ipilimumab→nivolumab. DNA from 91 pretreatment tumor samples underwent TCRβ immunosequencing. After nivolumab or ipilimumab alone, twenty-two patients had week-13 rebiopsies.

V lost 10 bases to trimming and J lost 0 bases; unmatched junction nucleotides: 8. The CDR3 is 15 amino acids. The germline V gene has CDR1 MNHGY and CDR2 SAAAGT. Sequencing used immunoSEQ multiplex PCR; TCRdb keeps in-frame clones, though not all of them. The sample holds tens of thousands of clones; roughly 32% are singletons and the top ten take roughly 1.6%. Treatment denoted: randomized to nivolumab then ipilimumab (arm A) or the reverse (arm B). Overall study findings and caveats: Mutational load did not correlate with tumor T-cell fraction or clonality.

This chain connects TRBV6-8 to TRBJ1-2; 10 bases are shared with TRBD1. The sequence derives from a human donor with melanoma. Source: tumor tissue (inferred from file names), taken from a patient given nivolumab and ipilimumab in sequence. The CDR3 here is CAISKGTGANYGYTF. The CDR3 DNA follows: TGTGCCATCAGCAAAGGGACAGGGGCTAACTATGGCTACACCTTC.